The 16 T cell receptor beta chains below come from one sample, sequenced in a study of control samples from healthy donors and cancer patients. Only in-frame clones appear in the TCRdb table, and some are missing; sequencing was by immunoSEQ multiplex PCR. This table has approximately 170,000 clones, about 86% appearing once. The sample comprised blood. Every receptor here comes from a young woman in good health.

The chain joins TRBV7-9 to TRBJ2-5; D possibly corresponds to TRBD2 (7 bases). CDR1 SEHNR and CDR2 FQNEAQ come from the germline V gene (reference sequence). V dropped 1 base and J dropped 5 bases, with 11 bases sitting between them. There are 14 residues in the CDR3. CDR3 residues: CASSLGGGWETQYF. DNA of the CDR3: TGTGCCAGCAGCTTAGGCGGGGGCTGGGAGACCCAGTACTTC.

This chain connects TRBV6-2 or TRBV6-3 to TRBJ2-4; 15 bases align to TRBD2. The junction had 8 bases not matched to a gene; V was cut back by 2 bases and J by 0 bases. There are 20 residues in the CDR3. Germline-derived CDR1 and CDR2 are MNHEY and SVGEGT. CDR3 region: CASSYPRTSGGGLAKNIQYF. CDR3 bases: TGTGCCAGCAGTTACCCCCGGACTAGCGGGGGGGGACTAGCCAAAAACATTCAGTACTTC.

This clone occurred once. V gene TRBV19 combines with J gene TRBJ1-5; the D is unclear. Germline CDR1 is LNHDA and CDR2 is SQIVND (reference sequence). The CDR3 sequence is 16 residues long. Trimming pared 4 bases from V and 2 bases from J, leaving 15 bases between. CDR3 residues: CASSTRVGGGNQPQHF. CDR3 sequence (DNA): TGTGCCAGTAGTACCCGAGTTGGTGGTGGCAATCAGCCCCAGCATTTT.

This chain connects TRBV11-2 to TRBJ2-7, with 7 bases identical to TRBD2. Germline assignment: CDR1 SGHAT and CDR2 FQNNGV. This CDR3 has 15 amino acids. V dropped 4 bases and J dropped 3; count of bases not matched to a gene: 9. In nucleotides, the CDR3 is TGTGCCAGCAGCTCCCCCGGCGGGAGTGGCTACGAGCAGTACTTC. As protein: CASSSPGGSGYEQYF.

V gene TRBV6-1 combines with J gene TRBJ2-1; 12 bases are shared with TRBD2. Germline V CDR1 and CDR2: MNHNS, SASEGT. The CDR3 runs 22 residues. Trimming at V came to 2 bases and at J to 6 bases, leaving 23 bases not matched to a gene. The CDR3 region is CASSERRQRLAGVIILRNEQFF. CDR3 coding DNA: TGTGCCAGCAGTGAAAGACGGCAGCGACTAGCGGGAGTCATTATCCTTCGCAATGAGCAGTTCTTC.

The chain employs TRBV4-1 and TRBJ2-3; TRBD2 aligns across 8 bases. The length of the CDR3 is 14 residues. J gave up 12 bases and V 1 base, and 9 bases lay outside the gene matches. Per the germline V gene, CDR1 is MGHRA and CDR2 is YSYEKL. In DNA form, the CDR3 reads TGCGCCAGCAGCCAAGTATGGGGACTAGGGTTTCAGTATTTT. Translation: CASSQVWGLGFQYF.

V usage is TRBV6-4 and J usage is TRBJ2-1; unclear D gene. Germline V gene data show CDR1 as MRHNA and CDR2 as SNTAGT. Trimming removed 2 bases at V and 0 bases at J, with 8 bases between. CDR3 length equals 15 residues. CDR3 residues: CASSDGIISYNEQFF. DNA for the CDR3: TGTGCCAGCAGTGACGGGATAATCTCCTACAATGAGCAGTTCTTC.

V gene TRBV6-6 combines with J gene TRBJ1-2; TRBD1 matches 7 bases. CDR3 length: 14 amino acids. Trimming took 5 bases from V and 4 from J; bases not matched to a gene: 7. Germline CDR1 and CDR2: MNHNY and SVGAGI (reference sequence). The CDR3 sequence: CASSQQQGSYGYTF. DNA of the CDR3: TGTGCCAGCAGTCAACAACAGGGGTCCTATGGCTACACCTTC.

The J gene is TRBJ1-2, the V gene TRBV18; 11 bases map to TRBD1. The CDR3 contains 16 residues. V lost 0 bases, J lost 4 bases, and 4 bases stayed unmatched. CDR1 is KGHSH and CDR2 is LQKENI in the germline V gene. The CDR3 DNA reads as TGTGCCAGCTCACCACCGAGGACAGGGGGCTTCTATGGCTACACCTTC. Its translation: CASSPPRTGGFYGYTF.

The V and J genes are TRBV6-5 and TRBJ1-2; a possible D gene is TRBD1 (6 bases). Germline loops: CDR1 MNHEY, CDR2 SVGAGI. V was trimmed by 10 bases and J by 0 bases, leaving 9 bases between them. This CDR3 contains 12 residues. CDR3 coding DNA: TGTGCCACAACAGGGTCTAACTATGGCTACACCTTC. Translating gives CATTGSNYGYTF.

The chain has TRBV4-1 and TRBJ1-3; a weak D match, TRBD1 (5 bases). V was pared by 5 bases and J by 2 bases, with 10 bases between. The CDR3 extends over 14 amino acids. Per the germline V gene, CDR1 is MGHRA and CDR2 is YSYEKL. CDR3 sequence (DNA): TGCGCCAGCAGCGGGGGGGGGACTGGAAACACCATATATTTT. This gives the protein CASSGGGTGNTIYF.

The chain links TRBV11-2 to TRBJ2-7; D is unresolved. Germline CDR1 and CDR2: SGHAT and FQNNGV. Trimming shortened V by 1 base and J by 0 bases, and 7 bases separated the two germline ends. The CDR3 totals 14 residues. DNA for the CDR3: TGTGCCAGCAGCTTAGGGTTATACTCCTACGAGCAGTACTTC. This gives the protein CASSLGLYSYEQYF.

This chain connects TRBV6-5 to TRBJ1-2; no clear D. In germline, CDR1 is MNHEY, CDR2 SVGAGI. The V end was cut by 4 bases, the J end by 6 bases, with 12 bases between. The CDR3 consists of 13 residues. For the CDR3, the DNA is TGTGCCAGCAGTTTAACACCGCAGGATGGCTACACCTTC. This translates into CASSLTPQDGYTF.

The chain couples TRBV11-2 to TRBJ2-3; D gene unclear. The CDR3 is made up of 16 amino acids. Deletions cut 5 bases from V and 2 bases from J, with 17 bases between. The V gene's germline CDR1 is SGHAT and CDR2 FQNNGV. As DNA, the CDR3 is TGTGCCAGCAGCCCCCCCGAAGGGTACTTCACAGATACGCAGTATTTT. Protein: CASSPPEGYFTDTQYF. The full variable domain, completed using reference TRBV11-2 and TRBJ2-3, is EAGVAQSPRYKIIEKRQSVAFWCNPISGHATLYWYQQILGQGPKLLIQFQNNGVVDDSQLPKDRFSAERLKGVDSTLKIQPAKLEDSAVYLCASSPPEGYFTDTQYFGPGTRLTVL.

The chain links TRBV2 to TRBJ1-4, with a tentative D call TRBD1 (6 bases). V was cut by 3 bases and J by 8 bases, with 13 bases left in between. The CDR3 runs 14 residues. The germline gives CDR1 SNHLY, CDR2 FYNNEI. The CDR3 protein is CASSDVRGEEKLFF. CDR3 bases: TGTGCCAGCAGTGACGTCAGGGGCGAGGAAAAACTGTTTTTT. The full variable domain, with the rest looked up from reference TRBV2 and TRBJ1-4, is EPEVTQTPSHQVTQMGQEVILRCVPISNHLYFYWYRQILGQKVEFLVSFYNNEISEKSEIFDDQFSVERPDGSNFTLKIRSTKLEDSAMYFCASSDVRGEEKLFFGSGTQLSVL.

The rearrangement joins TRBV9 to TRBJ2-1, with TRBD2 matching 9 bases. V gave up 4 bases and J gave up 2 bases; unmatched junction bases: 10. Germline V gives CDR1 SGDLS, CDR2 YYNGEE. CDR3 length: 17 residues. The CDR3 DNA follows: TGTGCCAGCAGCTTAAGTCGGGCTAGCGGGGCCTACAATGAGCAGTTCTTC. Translated: CASSLSRASGAYNEQFF.